This T cell receptor beta chain was profiled in a study of cytomegalovirus exposure and HLA in healthy donors. Study at large: An analysis done earlier identified 95 million to 140 million unique TCR beta sequences from about 179 million T cells.

The PCR contained 60 Vbeta and 13 Jbeta primers. Authors' data handling: Later reanalysis found roughly 80 million unique TCR beta chains, some 10 million of them shared. The data were produced by immunoSEQ multiplex PCR, yet TCRdb's version contains in-frame clones alone and is incomplete. Clonal size and the V and J genes are those of that table, whereas D and trimming came from the DNA. The sample has around 100,000 clones, roughly three quarters seen once. Study conclusions and caveats: Roughly 170 TCR beta chains were listed as cytomegalovirus-associated.

This CDR3 contains 15 residues. CDR1 is SGHRS, CDR2 YFSETQ, per germline. V lost 0 bases, J lost 5 bases, and 14 bases lay in between. Points on this clone: Its antigen is unknown.

This receptor was taken from a male donor in good health and CMV-seropositive. The sample taken for sequencing was PBMCs. The chain combines TRBV5-1 with TRBJ1-2; a weak D match, TRBD1 (5 bases). The chain's CDR3 is CASSLEYRSSYGYTF. In DNA form, the CDR3 reads TGCGCCAGCAGCTTGGAATACAGGAGTAGTTATGGCTACACCTTC.